Listed below are T cell receptor beta chains from one sample, sequenced in a study of Ad26.COV2.S vaccination and SARS-CoV-2 variants. TCRdb keeps only in-frame clones here, not all; method: immunoSEQ multiplex PCR. The sample holds roughly 700,000 clones, approximately 88% seen once. The input for sequencing was peripheral blood, taken in a trial of Ad26.COV2.S vaccine versus placebo. The receptors derive from a person between 18 and 60 years old who received the Ad26.COV2.S COVID-19 vaccine or a placebo. Both conserved end residues are part of each CDR3. Fields, in order: D gene, J gene, V gene, clone size, CDR3 DNA, CDR3 protein. D genes are given only for firm matches. Clone size is not always given. Where it is, it says once, few, many or a class for expanded clones.

>TRBD2|TRBJ2-2|TRBV2|-
TGTGCCAGCACCAGACTAGCGGGGGGCGCGAACACCGGGGAGCTGTTTTTT
CASTRLAGGANTGELFF
>TRBD2|TRBJ2-1|TRBV5-6|-
TGTGCCAGCAGCTCGGGACTAGCGGGAGACAGGGTTGAGCAGTTCTTC
CASSSGLAGDRVEQFF
>TRBD1|TRBJ2-6|TRBV4-3|-
TGCGCCAGCAGCCTCAGACCGGGACAGGGACTTAATGGGGCCAACGTCCTGACTTTC
CASSLRPGQGLNGANVLTF
>TRBD2|TRBJ2-7|TRBV4-2|-
TGTGCCAGCAGCCAAGTCCTAGCGGAGGGGTACGAGCAGTACTTC
CASSQVLAEGYEQYF
>TRBD2|TRBJ2-1|TRBV6-5|-
TGTGCCAGCAGCTTGGGTAGCGGGGGGGCTAATGAGCAGTTCTTC
CASSLGSGGANEQFF
>-|TRBJ1-3|TRBV4-3|-
TGCGCCAGCAGCCAAGAACCCTTACAGGTTCCCTCTGGAAACACCATATATTTT
CASSQEPLQVPSGNTIYF
>-|TRBJ2-5|TRBV30|-
TGTGCCTGGGCCCCAGCCAAAGAGACCCAGTACTTC
CAWAPAKETQYF
>-|TRBJ2-5|TRBV28|-
TGTGCCAGCGGGGTTGGGGAGACCCAGTACTTC
CASGVGETQYF
>-|TRBJ1-1|TRBV5-1|-
TGCGCCAGCATGGGGAACACTGAAGCTTTCTTT
CASMGNTEAFF
>-|TRBJ1-2|TRBV7-2|-
TGTGCCAGCAGCCTTAACTATGGCTACACCTTC
CASSLNYGYTF
>-|TRBJ1-3|TRBV30|-
TGTGCCTGGGGACAGTTGTCTGGAAACACCATATATTTT
CAWGQLSGNTIYF
>-|TRBJ2-5|TRBV6-6|once
TGTGCCAGCAGTACCCCACAAGAGACCCAGTACTTC
CASSTPQETQYF
>-|TRBJ2-1|TRBV6-2/TRBV6-3|-
TGTGCCAGCAGTTACGCCTGGGACCCGGTCCATGAGCAGTTCTTC
CASSYAWDPVHEQFF
>-|TRBJ1-2|TRBV6-1|-
TGTGCCAGCAGTGAAGCGGCGGGGGCCCCCTATGGCTACACCTTC
CASSEAAGAPYGYTF
>TRBD2|TRBJ2-3|TRBV2|-
TGTGCCACCCTCGGAGACCTAGCGGGGGAGGCAGATACGCAGTATTTT
CATLGDLAGEADTQYF
>-|TRBJ1-1|TRBV7-8|-
TGTGCCAGCAGCTTATCCGTGGGCAGCACTGAAGCTTTCTTT
CASSLSVGSTEAFF
>-|TRBJ2-1|TRBV19|-
TGTGCCAGTAGTAAAAGGCCCTTAGCACTGAGCTCCTACAATGAGCAGTTCTTC
CASSKRPLALSSYNEQFF
>TRBD1|TRBJ1-1|TRBV12-3/TRBV12-4|few
TGTGCCAGTTCGGGACAGCCGGGGACTGAAGCTTTCTTT
CASSGQPGTEAFF
>TRBD1|TRBJ1-2|TRBV30|-
TGTGCCTGGTTCCAGGGGGCGGGTGGCTACACCTTC
CAWFQGAGGYTF
>TRBD1|TRBJ1-4|TRBV5-1|-
TGCGCCAGCAGCTTCCAGGGACAGTGGAATGAAAAACTGTTTTTT
CASSFQGQWNEKLFF
>-|TRBJ2-3|TRBV14|-
TGTGCCAGCAGCCAAGATCCGATGCGGGGCATCACAGATACGCAGTATTTT
CASSQDPMRGITDTQYF
>TRBD2|TRBJ2-1|TRBV3-1/TRBV3-2|-
TGTGCCAGCAGCCCGCCGGGACTACCTTACAATGAGCAGTTCTTC
CASSPPGLPYNEQFF
>TRBD2|TRBJ2-3|TRBV5-4|-
TGTGCCAGCAGCTTAGCGGGAGATACAGATACGCAGTATTTT
CASSLAGDTDTQYF
>TRBD1|TRBJ1-1|TRBV6-2/TRBV6-3|-
TGTGCCAGCAGTTTTGTATCAGGGGGACCGAACACTGAAGCTTTCTTT
CASSFVSGGPNTEAFF
>-|TRBJ1-2|TRBV3-1/TRBV3-2|few
TGTGCCAGCAGCCAAGGAGTGTATGGCTACACCTTC
CASSQGVYGYTF
>TRBD2|TRBJ2-2|TRBV9|-
TGTGCCAGCAGCGTAGGGCTAGCGGGGGCCCCGAACACCGGGGAGCTGTTTTTT
CASSVGLAGAPNTGELFF
>-|TRBJ1-5|TRBV11-2|few
TGTGCCAGCAGCTTCCAGGTCGGGCAGCCCCAGCATTTT
CASSFQVGQPQHF
>TRBD1|TRBJ2-3|TRBV7-8|-
TGTGCCAGCGCTAAAGGGGGCACCTCCAGCACAGATACGCAGTATTTT
CASAKGGTSSTDTQYF
>-|TRBJ1-1|TRBV9|-
TGTGCCAGCAGCCGAATGAACACTGAAGCTTTCTTT
CASSRMNTEAFF
>-|TRBJ1-6|TRBV5-1|-
TGCGCCAGCAAACTAGAGGGGGTAATTTCACCCCTCCACTTT
CASKLEGVISPLHF
>-|TRBJ1-2|TRBV6-5|-
TGTGCCAGCAGTTACCGAGAACAGGGACCCTATGGCTACACCTTC
CASSYREQGPYGYTF
>TRBD2|TRBJ2-5|TRBV7-9|-
TGTGCCAGCAGCTTAGAGGCTAGCGGGAGTGAGACCCAGTACTTC
CASSLEASGSETQYF
>TRBD1|TRBJ1-4|TRBV5-6|-
TGTGCCAGCAGCTCCGGGACAGGACTGCTTAATGAAAAACTGTTTTTT
CASSSGTGLLNEKLFF
>-|TRBJ1-5|TRBV27|few
TGTGCCAGCAGTTTTGGGACTGGAAATCAGCCCCAGCATTTT
CASSFGTGNQPQHF
>-|TRBJ2-2|TRBV5-4|-
TGTGCCAGCAGCCCCGGCCAGAGGGGGACCGGGGAGCTGTTTTTT
CASSPGQRGTGELFF
>TRBD1|TRBJ2-3|TRBV5-1|-
TGCGCCAGCAGCAAGGGGGACAGGGTAGGAACAGATACGCAGTATTTT
CASSKGDRVGTDTQYF
>-|TRBJ2-7|TRBV5-1|few
TGCGCCAGCAGCTTGGCAGGGCACGGGCAGTACTTC
CASSLAGHGQYF
>TRBD2|TRBJ2-3|TRBV18|-
TGTGCCAGCTCACCCTTGGCGGGAGTAAGGACAGATACGCAGTATTTT
CASSPLAGVRTDTQYF
>TRBD1|TRBJ2-2|TRBV24-1|-
TGTGCCACCGAACAGGGGACAGTCGGGGAGCTGTTTTTT
CATEQGTVGELFF
>-|TRBJ2-4|TRBV6-5|-
TGTGCCAGCAGTTATAGTCAGTCAGCCAAAAACATTCAGTACTTC
CASSYSQSAKNIQYF
>-|TRBJ1-5|TRBV18|-
TGTGCCAGCTCACCACCGCCCGGGGGCAATCAGCCCCAGCATTTT
CASSPPPGGNQPQHF
>-|TRBJ2-3|TRBV12-5|-
TGTGCTAGTGGTTGGGGGGAGCTCACAGATACGCAGTATTTT
CASGWGELTDTQYF
>TRBD1|TRBJ2-7|TRBV27|-
TGTGCCAGCAGACGGACAGGGACCCCCTACGAGCAGTACTTC
CASRRTGTPYEQYF
>-|TRBJ1-5|TRBV27|many
TGTGCTGCAGGACAGTTTAATCAGCCCCAGCATTTT
CAAGQFNQPQHF
>-|TRBJ2-6|TRBV6-6|-
TGTGCCGGACTTTTAGGTGGGGCCAACGTCCTGACTTTC
CAGLLGGANVLTF
>-|TRBJ1-2|TRBV7-2|-
TGTGCCAGCAGCTTAGCCGGGGTGGATGGCTACACCTTC
CASSLAGVDGYTF